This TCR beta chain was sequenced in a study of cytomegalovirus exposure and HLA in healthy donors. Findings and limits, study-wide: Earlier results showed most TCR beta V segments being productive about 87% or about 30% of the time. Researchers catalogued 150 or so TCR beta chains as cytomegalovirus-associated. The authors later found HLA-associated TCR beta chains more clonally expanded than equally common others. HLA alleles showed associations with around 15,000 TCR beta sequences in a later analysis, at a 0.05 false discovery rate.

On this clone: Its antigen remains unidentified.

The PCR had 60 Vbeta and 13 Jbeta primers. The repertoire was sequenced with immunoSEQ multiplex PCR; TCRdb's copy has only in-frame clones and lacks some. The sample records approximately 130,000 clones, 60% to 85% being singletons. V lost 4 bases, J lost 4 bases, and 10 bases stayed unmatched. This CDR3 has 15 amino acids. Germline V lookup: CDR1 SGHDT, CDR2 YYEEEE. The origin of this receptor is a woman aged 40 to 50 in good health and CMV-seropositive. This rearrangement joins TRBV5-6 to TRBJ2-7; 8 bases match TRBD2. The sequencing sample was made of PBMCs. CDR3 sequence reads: CASSGNGRGVYEQYF. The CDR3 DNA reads TGTGCCAGCAGCGGCAACGGGCGGGGGGTGTACGAGCAGTACTTC.